A selection of T cell receptor beta chains follows, all from one sample in a study of shared clonotypes between healthy human individuals. Sequencing used immunoSEQ multiplex PCR; TCRdb keeps in-frame clones, though not all of them. The repertoire consists of around 1.5 million clones, with 95% to 99% occurring once and the leading ten covering about 0.4%. The sequenced sample was naive CD4+ T cells sorted from blood. The receptor set was obtained from a man aged 25 to 40 in good health. The CDR3 runs from the conserved cysteine through the conserved F or W. The D gene is left open where the match is weak. Only some rows state a clone size, as once, few, many or a class for expanded clones.

j_call | v_call | d_call | clone_size | cdr3_aa | cdr3_nt
TRBJ2-1 | TRBV19 | - | once | CAVTGTGPNNEQFF | TGTGCCGTAACCGGGACTGGCCCAAACAATGAGCAGTTCTTC
TRBJ1-1 | TRBV7-9 | - | - | CASSHLAGTGSGTEAFF | TGTGCCAGCAGCCACCTCGCAGGGACTGGGTCGGGCACTGAAGCTTTCTTT
TRBJ1-4 | TRBV7-3 | - | - | CASSLTGGPNEKLFF | TGTGCCAGCAGCTTAACGGGGGGCCCGAATGAAAAACTGTTTTTT
TRBJ2-5 | TRBV5-1 | TRBD1 | once | CASSTGQAGETQYF | TGCGCCAGCAGCACGGGACAGGCGGGAGAGACCCAGTACTTC
TRBJ2-2 | TRBV18 | - | - | CASSPQQNTGELFF | TGTGCCAGCTCACCACAGCAAAACACCGGGGAGCTGTTTTTT
TRBJ2-7 | TRBV6-6 | - | - | CASSFPLGEQYF | TGTGCCAGCAGTTTCCCCCTAGGGGAGCAGTACTTC
TRBJ1-2 | TRBV18 | TRBD1 | - | CASSPGQNYGYTF | TGTGCCAGCTCACCGGGACAGAACTATGGCTACACCTTC
TRBJ1-2 | TRBV30 | TRBD1 | - | CAWSVLQGTYGYTF | TGTGCCTGGAGTGTTCTACAGGGGACCTATGGCTACACCTTC
TRBJ1-4 | TRBV5-4 | TRBD1 | once | CASSARQGEKEKLFF | TGTGCCAGCAGCGCCCGACAGGGGGAGAAGGAAAAACTGTTTTTT
TRBJ2-3 | TRBV29-1 | - | - | CSGSGGTDTQYF | TGCAGCGGTAGCGGCGGCACAGATACGCAGTATTTT
TRBJ1-2 | TRBV28 | - | - | CASLEGGHDNGYTF | TGTGCCAGCCTGGAAGGGGGGCACGACAATGGCTACACCTTC
TRBJ2-7 | TRBV4-1 | TRBD2 | - | CASSPMTSRETGSYEQYF | TGCGCCAGCAGCCCCATGACTAGCCGGGAGACCGGGTCCTACGAGCAGTACTTC
TRBJ2-3 | TRBV18 | TRBD1 | - | CASSPGTGTDTQYF | TGTGCCAGCTCACCCGGGACAGGCACAGATACGCAGTATTTT
TRBJ2-1 | TRBV5-1 | - | - | CASEKSGLFNEQFF | TGCGCCAGTGAAAAGAGCGGTCTGTTCAATGAGCAGTTCTTC